The entry below describes one TCR beta chain. As yet, its antigen is unknown. The sample is drawn from a study of T cell repertoires in cytomegalovirus infection. Background on the study: CMV infection together with matching HLA type was indicated by public TCR beta signatures. Findings and caveats of the study: It was HLA-C-restricted CMV-specific TCR beta clonotypes that dominated the response ex vivo.

TCRdb redid the calling of the reads with MiXCR, one entry per CDR3 protein. The data contain some 400,000 distinct CDR3 sequences, approximately 31% of them singletons. This clonotype was sampled from a human donor in good health (CMV status not recorded). Some clones in this sample may be carry-over from other donors' samples. Sequencing used PBMCs.

The CDR3 here is CSVGDSDSYNEQFF. The CDR3 bases are TGCAGCGTTGGAGATAGCGACTCCTACAATGAGCAGTTCTTC. The J gene is TRBJ2-1, the V gene TRBV29-1, with D possibly TRBD2 on 5 matching bases. Germline CDR1 is SQVTM and CDR2 is ANQGSEA. Deletions cut 4 bases from V and 0 bases from J, with 10 bases between. The CDR3 contains 14 residues.